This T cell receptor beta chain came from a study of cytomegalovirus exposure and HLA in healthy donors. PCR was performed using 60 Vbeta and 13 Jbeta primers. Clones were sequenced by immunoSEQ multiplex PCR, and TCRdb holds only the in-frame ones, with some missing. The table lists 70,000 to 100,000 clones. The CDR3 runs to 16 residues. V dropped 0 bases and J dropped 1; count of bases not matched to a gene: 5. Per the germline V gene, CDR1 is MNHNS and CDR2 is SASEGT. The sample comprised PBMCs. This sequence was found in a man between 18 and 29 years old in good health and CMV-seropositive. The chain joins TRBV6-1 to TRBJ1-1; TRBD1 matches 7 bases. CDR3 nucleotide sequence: TGTGCCAGCAGTGAAGCAGGGGGCAAGGGGAACACTGAAGCTTTCTTT. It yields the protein CASSEAGGKGNTEAFF.